The 28 T cell receptor beta chains in this list originate from one sample, sequenced in a study of tumor and adjacent non-tumor tissue in lung cancer. Three rounds of nested PCR, following a modified ARM-PCR protocol, produced the TCRbeta library. From the multiplex PCR reads, TCRdb called clonotypes with MiXCR, one entry per CDR3 protein. The table has tens of thousands of distinct CDR3 sequences, more than 65% seen once. The template was RNA from unsorted bulk tissue. The normal lung tissue was taken more than 3 cm from the tumor edge. Sequences were obtained from distant non-tumor lung tissue. These receptors all come from a man between 65 and 79 years old with non-small cell lung cancer.

This clonotype was picked up one time. DNA for the CDR3: TGTGCCAGCAACCATAACGTTGGGGGGGCGCAGTCTGGGGCCAACGTCCTGACTTTC. As protein: CASNHNVGGAQSGANVLTF. This chain joins TRBV11-3 and TRBJ2-6; D is possibly TRBD2 (7 bases). This CDR3 spans 19 amino acids. V was pared by 7 bases and J by 1 base, with 23 bases between. Per germline, CDR1 SGHNT and CDR2 YENEEA.

This chain uses TRBV28 with TRBJ1-2, with D possibly matching TRBD1 (6 bases). Trimming stripped 1 base from V and 7 bases from J, with 16 bases between. The CDR3 has 15 amino acids. Germline CDR1 and CDR2: MDHEN and SYDVKM. The CDR3 DNA sequence: TGTGCCAGCAGTTTATTAGGTCGTCAGGGGACTGGCTACACCTTC. This sequence encodes CASSLLGRQGTGYTF.

As to this clonotype: One junction end disagrees with the germline gene, perhaps due to a read error. The chain couples TRBV18 to TRBJ2-5, with D possibly being TRBD1 (5 bases). CDR3 size: 14 residues. CDR1 KGHSH and CDR2 LQKENI come from the germline V gene. Here the CDR3 reads CANSPQGIQETQYF. CDR3 nucleotides: TGTGCCAACTCACCCCAGGGCATCCAAGAGACCCAGTACTTC.

The chain has TRBV29-1 and TRBJ2-7; D is possibly TRBD2 (5 bases). The CDR3 is made up of 10 amino acids. Trimming took off 7 bases at V and 4 bases at J, with 8 bases between the two ends. From germline, CDR1 is SQVTM and CDR2 ANQGSEA. The chain's CDR3 is CSAGRYEQYF. The CDR3 DNA reads TGCAGCGCTGGGAGATACGAGCAGTACTTC.

A remark on this clonotype: This CDR3 is missing its conserved last phenylalanine or tryptophan, likely due to a read error. The DNA is left out, because the CDR3 cannot be placed on it with certainty; the CDR3 is given as TCRdb lists it. This chain uses TRBV11-3 with TRBJ1-1; TRBD1 was called by the table and not checked on the DNA. The CDR3 has 16 residues if both end residues are counted. CDR1 and CDR2 (germline): SGHNT, YENEEA. CDR3 loop: CASSLRDRTLKTEVFI.

As concerns this clonotype: Given the absence of the conserved phenylalanine or tryptophan at the CDR3 end, a read error is likely. The gene calls are TRBV5-6 and TRBJ1-2, with TRBD1 as a possible D gene (5 bases). V gave up 4 bases and J gave up 1 base, with 14 bases separating them. The V gene's germline CDR1 is SGHDT and CDR2 YYEEEE. This CDR3 is 15 amino acids long. CDR3 coding DNA: TGTGCCAGCAGCATAATCGACAGAGGTAACTATGGCTACACCATC. Translated: CASSIIDRGNYGYTI.

About this clonotype: Germline and junction disagree at one end, which may indicate a read error. The chain recombines TRBV11-2 with TRBJ2-2; D is perhaps TRBD2 (7 bases). Germline V lookup: CDR1 SGHAT, CDR2 FQNNGV. The CDR3 length is 16 residues. CDR3 bases: TGTACCAGCAGCTTAGTGGGCACAGGGCTTGCCGGGGGGCTGTTTTTC. It encodes CTSSLVGTGLAGGLFF.

The V call is TRBV12-3 or TRBV12-4, the J call TRBJ2-3; TRBD2 agrees at 14 bases. The CDR3 length is 15 residues. The CDR3 DNA reads as TGTGACAACAGAACCCCGGGACTAGCGGGGGAGGCGCAGTATTTT. This gives the protein CDNRTPGLAGEAQYF.

As concerns this clonotype: The junction and the germline gene differ at one end; a read error may be behind it. V is TRBV10-3 and J is TRBJ2-7, with TRBD1 as a possible D gene (5 bases). The germline V gene encodes CDR1 ENHRY and CDR2 SYGVKD. The CDR3 runs to 14 residues. In nucleotides, the CDR3 is TGCGCCATCAGTGATGCAGGGAACCCCTACGAGCAGTACTTC. Its protein is CAISDAGNPYEQYF.

The table lists this clonotype with a few counts. An end of the junction differs from the germline gene, which may be a read error. The genes are TRBV11-2 and TRBJ2-2, with 7 positions matching TRBD1. Per the germline V gene, CDR1 is SGHAT and CDR2 is FQNNGV. The CDR3 has 16 amino acids. The CDR3, as DNA: TGTGCCAGCCGCTTTGTGGGCACAGGGGTTGCCGTGGAGCTGTTTTTT. Protein: CASRFVGTGVAVELFF.

For this clonotype: One end of the junction does not line up with germline, which may come from a read error. This chain joins TRBV11-2 and TRBJ2-2, with D maybe TRBD2 (5 bases). This CDR3 has 13 residues. Germline CDR1 is SGHAT and CDR2 is FQNNGV. The CDR3 bases are TGTGCCAGCAGCTTAGTTGACACCGGGGAGCTCTTTTTT. This encodes CASSLVDTGELFF.

This clonotype appeared a few times. A much bigger clone sits one base away, suggesting this may be a read error. V gene TRBV12-3 or TRBV12-4 combines with J gene TRBJ1-5; a weak D match, TRBD2 (7 bases). The DNA end lines up better with TRBJ2-3; the J call may be wrong. This CDR3 comprises 16 residues. The CDR3 nucleotides read TGTGCCAGCAGTTTAGGTTTGGAGGGGGGGGCTAGTCCCCAGTATTTT. Translating gives CASSLGLEGGASPQYF.

The sample holds many counts of this clonotype. The chain joins TRBV29-1 to TRBJ1-1; D not resolved. The V gene lost 4 bases and the J gene lost 3 bases, with 9 bases spanning the gap. CDR1 and CDR2 (germline): SQVTM, ANQGSEA. The CDR3 spans 12 residues. DNA of the CDR3: TGCAGCGTTGGTCGCGGCGACACTGAAGCTTTCTTT. It translates to CSVGRGDTEAFF.

The chain links TRBV5-5 to TRBJ1-5; D is uncertain. This CDR3 is built from 13 residues. In germline, CDR1 is SGHKS, CDR2 YYEKEE (reference sequence). The V and J ends lost 2 bases and 3 bases respectively, with 6 bases between them. The CDR3 protein is CASSFYINQPQHF. The DNA of the CDR3 is TGTGCCAGCAGCTTCTATATCAATCAGCCCCAGCATTTT.

Comments on this clonotype: It may be a read error: a sequence one base away is much more abundant. The chain employs TRBV20-1 and TRBJ1-5, with TRBD1 matching 7 bases. The CDR3 totals 18 residues. From germline, CDR1 is DFQATT and CDR2 SNEGSKA (reference sequence). Written as DNA, the CDR3 is TGCGGTGCCCCTTACGCACCCGACAGGGTAGGCAGCAATCAGCCCCAGCATTTT. Encoded protein: CGAPYAPDRVGSNQPQHF.

Of note for this clonotype: The junction does not match germline at one end; this may be a read error. This sequence joins TRBV12-3 or TRBV12-4 and TRBJ1-2, with a weak D call TRBD1 (6 bases). The CDR3 runs to 13 residues. The chain's CDR3 is CASRPPGVYGHTF. In DNA, the CDR3 is TGTGCGAGCAGGCCCCCAGGGGTCTATGGCCACACCTTC.

In the case of this clonotype: This is likely a read error, given that the CDR3 carries no conserved phenylalanine or tryptophan at its end. The DNA is left out, because the CDR3 cannot be placed on it with certainty; the CDR3 is given as TCRdb lists it. The chain recombines TRBV11-2 with TRBJ2-7; TRBD1 is the table's D call and was not checked against the DNA. The CDR3 adds up to 14 amino acids, both ends counted. Germline lookup yields CDR1 SGHAT and CDR2 FQNNGV. This CDR3 reads CASSRRGGTYELYC.

This chain's CDR3 is CSASRPGQVRDTQYF. DNA of the CDR3: TGCAGTGCTAGTCGGCCGGGACAGGTGAGAGATACGCAGTATTTT. The chain links TRBV20-1 to TRBJ2-3, with 8 bases identical to TRBD1. The CDR3 is made up of 15 amino acids. V lost 3 bases to trimming and J lost 5 bases; unmatched junction nucleotides: 10. Germline-derived CDR1 and CDR2 are DFQATT and SNEGSKA (reference sequence).

On this clonotype itself: At one of its ends the junction is not consistent with the germline gene, which may arise from a read error. In DNA, the CDR3 is TGCATCGTTCTCCAGGCGGGGGCCTATGGCTACACCTTC. This encodes CIVLQAGAYGYTF. The chain links TRBV29-1 to TRBJ1-2; D may be TRBD1 (6 bases). Germline V gene sequence: CDR1 SQVTM, CDR2 ANQGSEA. The CDR3 contains 13 residues.

V usage is TRBV30 and J usage is TRBJ2-2, with 8 nucleotides matching TRBD2. V shed 4 bases and J 6 bases; nucleotides not matched to a gene: 7. The CDR3 is 14 amino acids. CDR1 GTSNPN and CDR2 SVGIG come from the germline V gene (reference sequence). The CDR3 nucleotides are TGTGCCTGGACCGGGACTAGGAGCCCCGGGGAGCTGTTTTTT. Its protein product is CAWTGTRSPGELFF.

On this clonotype itself: The CDR3 does not close with the conserved phenylalanine or tryptophan, likely indicating a read error. J is TRBJ2-3 and V is TRBV4-2, with 8 bases aligning to TRBD2. This CDR3 comprises 16 residues. Germline V gene sequence: CDR1 LGHNA, CDR2 YNFKEQ. The CDR3 reads CASSQGAGLATNTQYI. Here the CDR3 DNA reads TGTGCCAGCAGCCAAGGGGCCGGACTAGCCACAAATACGCAGTATATT.

This clonotype was recorded a few times. V gene TRBV7-8 combines with J gene TRBJ2-3, with unresolved D. Deletions cut 5 bases from V and 2 bases from J, with 11 bases between. The CDR3 contains 14 residues. Germline CDR1 is SGHVS and CDR2 is FQNEAQ. The CDR3 loop is CASSDHEHTDTQYF. DNA of the CDR3: TGTGCCAGCAGCGACCATGAGCACACAGATACGCAGTATTTT. The complete variable domain, with remaining parts taken from reference TRBV7-8 and TRBJ2-3, reads GAGVSQSPRYKVAKRGQDVALRCDPISGHVSLFWYQQALGQGPEFLTYFQNEAQLDKSGLPSDRFFAERPEGSVSTLKIQRTQQEDSAVYLCASSDHEHTDTQYFGPGTRLTVL.

About this clonotype: A junction end diverges from the germline sequence, so it may reflect a read error. The chain's CDR3 is CNSSSDTGELFF. CDR3 bases: TGTAACAGCAGCTCAGACACCGGGGAGCTCTTTTTT. This chain connects TRBV5-4 to TRBJ2-2; perhaps TRBD2 as D (5 bases). Germline V gene lookup returns CDR1 SGHNT and CDR2 YYREEE (reference sequence). This CDR3 spans 12 amino acids. The full variable domain, rest sourced from reference TRBV5-4 and TRBJ2-2, is ETGVTQSPTHLIKTRGQQVTLRCSSQSGHNTVSWYQQALGQGPQFIFQYYREEENGRGNFPPRFSGLQFPNYSSELNVNALELDDSALYLCNSSSDTGELFFGEGSRLTVL.

This clonotype was counted once. This sequence joins TRBV25-1 and TRBJ2-4; 9 nucleotides align to TRBD1. In germline, CDR1 is MGHDK, CDR2 SYGVNS. The CDR3 is 17 amino acids. V trimming: 5 bases; J trimming: 0 bases; junction bases outside the gene matches: 8. Written as DNA, the CDR3 is TGTGCCAGCAGTAGACTAAGACAGGGGGTAGCCAAAAACATTCAGTACTTC. It is translated as CASSRLRQGVAKNIQYF.

Concerning this clonotype itself: The junction differs from germline at one of its ends, possibly a read error. This chain connects TRBV6-6 to TRBJ1-2; no clear D gene. CDR1 is MNHNY, CDR2 SVGAGI, per germline (reference sequence). The CDR3 totals 14 residues. The CDR3 loop reads CASSYSAGNYGYTF. The CDR3 DNA is TGTGCCAGCAGTTACTCGGCTGGTAACTATGGGTACACCTTC.

This chain uses TRBV20-1 with TRBJ2-1; TRBD2 is a possible D gene (5 bases). The V and J ends lost 2 bases and 7 bases respectively, with 12 bases between them. Germline CDR1 DFQATT, CDR2 SNEGSKA (reference sequence). This CDR3 is 13 amino acids long. The CDR3 DNA reads TGCAGTGCTAGACAGGAGGCGGGTAATGAGCAGTTCTTC. The encoded protein is CSARQEAGNEQFF.

This clonotype was detected once. This is likely a read error, given that the CDR3 carries no conserved phenylalanine or tryptophan at its end. No DNA is shown, since the ends of the CDR3 on it are uncertain; the CDR3 is the one TCRdb lists. The chain combines TRBV4-2 with TRBJ1-1; the table names TRBD1, a call not compared with the DNA. The CDR3 is made up of 15 amino acids, end residues included. Germline CDR1 reads LGHNA; CDR2 reads YNFKEQ. CDR3 loop: CASRPPGQMNTEALY.

A remark on this clonotype: The junction departs from the called germline gene at one end, perhaps through a read error. This rearrangement joins TRBV5-4 to TRBJ2-7; 7 nucleotides line up with TRBD1. There are 14 residues in the CDR3. Germline CDR1 SGHNT, CDR2 YYREEE (reference sequence). The CDR3 sequence is CASSYGIGGYKQYF. As DNA, the CDR3 is TGTGCGAGCAGCTACGGGATAGGGGGCTACAAGCAGTACTTC.